Below, 10 T cell receptor beta chains from the same sample are listed, as sequenced in a study of shared clonotypes between healthy human individuals. The repertoire was sequenced with immunoSEQ multiplex PCR; TCRdb's copy has only in-frame clones and lacks some. The sample has under 2,500,000 clones; around 95% are singletons. The source material was naive CD4+ T cells sorted from blood. Described subset: CD45RA+ positively selected. The receptors shown here come from a man younger than 35 in good health.

Comments on this clone: The sample has other DNA sequences that encode this CDR3 too. This chain joins TRBV5-1 and TRBJ1-2; D is ambiguous. V was clipped by 0 bases and J by 2 bases, with 5 bases between them. This CDR3 region has 13 residues. CDR1 is SGHRS, CDR2 YFSETQ, per germline. CDR3 amino acids: CASSLGVNYGYTF. The CDR3 DNA reads TGCGCCAGCAGCTTGGGGGTGAACTATGGCTACACCTTC.

V usage is TRBV21-1 and J usage is TRBJ1-5; the DNA was not used to check the table's D call, TRBD1. TRBV21-1 is assigned pseudogene status. The CDR3 length is 19 residues. Here the CDR3 DNA reads TGTGCCAGCGGAACTACAGGGGGACCCCTCGAAATCCGCAATCAGCCCCAGCATTTT. As protein: CASGTTGGPLEIRNQPQHF.

The V call is TRBV5-1, the J call TRBJ1-6; D gene unclear. This CDR3 comprises 13 residues. Trimming pared 0 bases from V and 9 bases from J, leaving 7 bases between. Per germline, CDR1 SGHRS and CDR2 YFSETQ. The chain's CDR3 is CASSLVIGSPLHF. CDR3 sequence (DNA): TGCGCCAGCAGCTTGGTGATAGGTTCACCCCTCCACTTT.

This chain joins TRBV11-3 and TRBJ1-1, with TRBD1 as a possible D gene (6 bases). Germline CDR1 and CDR2: SGHNT and YENEEA. The CDR3 has 14 amino acids. V was cut by 2 bases and J by 0 bases, with 7 bases left in between. In nucleotides, the CDR3 is TGTGCCAGCAGCTTACGACAGGTGAACACTGAAGCTTTCTTT. It yields the protein CASSLRQVNTEAFF.

Regarding this clone: Other DNA sequences of this sample code for an identical CDR3. V and J are TRBV5-1 and TRBJ1-3; no clear D gene. V was trimmed by 0 bases and J by 2 bases, leaving 9 bases between them. Germline-derived CDR1 and CDR2 are SGHRS and YFSETQ. The CDR3 is made up of 15 amino acids. CDR3 region: CASSLASTAGNTIYF. CDR3 nucleotides: TGCGCCAGCAGCTTGGCCAGTACAGCTGGAAACACCATATATTTT.

This clone was observed a few times. The V call is TRBV7-2, the J call TRBJ1-1; D remains unclear. V lost 2 bases and J lost 6, with 10 bases in between. The germline CDR1 and CDR2 sequences are SGHTA and FQGNSA. The CDR3 extends over 13 amino acids. The CDR3 DNA follows: TGTGCCAGCAGCTTATTTACCCCGCCTGAAGCTTTCTTT. Its protein is CASSLFTPPEAFF.

The chain carries TRBV6-1 and TRBJ1-4; weak D call: TRBD1 (5 bases). CDR1 and CDR2 from the germline V gene are MNHNS and SASEGT. V gave up 5 bases and J gave up 8 bases, with 12 bases separating them. The CDR3 totals 13 residues. CDR3 sequence: CASSSGPMEKLFF. In DNA, the CDR3 is TGTGCCAGCAGTTCGGGACCCATGGAAAAACTGTTTTTT.

This sequence joins TRBV30 and TRBJ2-7; 8 nucleotides match TRBD2. The CDR3 totals 15 residues. Germline assignment: CDR1 GTSNPN and CDR2 SVGIG (reference sequence). V shed 4 bases and J 2 bases; nucleotides not matched to a gene: 10. This chain's CDR3 is CAWNLKTSATYEQYF. As DNA, the CDR3 is TGTGCCTGGAATCTTAAGACTAGCGCAACCTACGAGCAGTACTTC.

This clone was seen only once. CDR3 bases: TGCGCCAGCAGCCTACATCTGACAGGTTTGCAGGAGCAGTACTTC. Translation: CASSLHLTGLQEQYF. The chain employs TRBV4-3 and TRBJ2-7, with D perhaps matching TRBD1 (6 bases). V dropped 4 bases and J dropped 7 bases, with 20 bases sitting between them. The CDR3 spans 15 residues. Germline assignment: CDR1 LGHNA and CDR2 YSLEER.

This clone was seen only once. The chain is built from TRBV4-1 and TRBJ2-3; D is perhaps TRBD1 (6 bases). This CDR3 is built from 16 residues. Trimming cost V 2 bases and J 3 bases, with 15 bases left between them. Germline loops: CDR1 MGHRA, CDR2 YSYEKL. For the CDR3, the DNA is TGCGCCAGCAGCCAAACCGAAGGGACAAGGACAGATACGCAGTATTTT. Amino acids: CASSQTEGTRTDTQYF.